Below, 26 T cell receptor beta chains from the same sample are listed, as sequenced in a study of post-analysis software for immune sequencing data. Study conclusions and caveats: With TRBV5-6, TRBV5-1 and TRBV20-1 included, 5 or 6 TRBV segments were more frequent in patients than in controls.

The TCR beta cDNA libraries contained unique molecular identifiers. TCRdb re-called the PCR reads through MiXCR, storing one row per CDR3 protein. Altogether approximately 360,000 distinct CDR3 sequences are present, about a third being singletons, with the ten largest covering about an eighth. For these TCRs, the target antigens are not known. Material: blood. The receptors come from a girl between 5 and 17 years old with multiple sclerosis.

This clonotype was seen a few times. The chain recombines TRBV12-3 or TRBV12-4 with TRBJ2-1; 8 positions match TRBD2. The V gene end was trimmed by 3 bases and the J gene end by 8 bases; junction bases not matched to a gene: 6. The CDR3 totals 14 residues. CDR3 region: CASSFYPGGHEQFF. The CDR3 nucleotides are TGTGCCAGCAGTTTCTACCCGGGAGGGCATGAGCAGTTCTTC.

The genes are TRBV6-2 or TRBV6-3 and TRBJ2-6; D gene unclear. Trimming removed 0 bases from V and 5 bases from J, with 5 bases in between. Germline V gene sequence: CDR1 MNHEY, CDR2 SVGEGT. The CDR3 contains 14 residues. The CDR3 here is CASSYSGRANVLTF. CDR3 DNA sequence: TGTGCCAGCAGTTACTCGGGGAGGGCCAACGTCCTGACTTTC.

The CDR3 here is CSAYSYPFGTKGADTQYF. CDR3 in DNA: TGCAGTGCTTACTCTTATCCATTCGGGACTAAGGGGGCAGATACGCAGTATTTT. This chain uses TRBV20-1 with TRBJ2-3, with D maybe TRBD2 (7 bases). Trimming cost V 5 bases and J 4 bases, with 28 bases left between them. CDR3 length equals 18 residues. Germline V gives CDR1 DFQATT, CDR2 SNEGSKA (reference sequence).

The V gene is TRBV7-8, the J gene TRBJ2-7, with a tentative D call TRBD2 (6 bases). The ends were cut back, 2 bases at V and 2 bases at J, with 16 bases in the middle. The V gene's germline CDR1 is SGHVS and CDR2 FQNEAQ. CDR3 length equals 16 residues. CDR3 loop: CASSLQDGGFTYEQYF. CDR3 sequence (DNA): TGTGCCAGCAGCTTACAAGACGGGGGATTTACCTACGAGCAGTACTTC.

This clonotype came up a few times. The chain joins TRBV15 to TRBJ2-4; 7 nucleotides line up with TRBD2. Near its end, the DNA agrees better with TRBJ2-7, so the J call may be wrong. Germline V gene sequence: CDR1 LNHNV, CDR2 YYDKDF (reference sequence). The CDR3 consists of 16 residues. CDR3 sequence reads: CATSRERGLGGYEQYF. CDR3 DNA: TGTGCCACCAGCAGAGAGCGGGGGTTAGGAGGCTACGAGCAGTACTTC.

The chain links TRBV7-6 to TRBJ1-6; D is ambiguous. The CDR3 is 15 residues long. Trimming cost V 5 bases and J 6 bases, with 14 bases left between them. Germline values: CDR1 SGHVS, CDR2 FNYEAQ. CDR3 nucleotides: TGTGCCAGCAGCCCAGAGGCCTTACTTAATTCACCCCTCCACTTT. Translation: CASSPEALLNSPLHF.

At least ten counts were recorded for this clonotype. The rearrangement joins TRBV7-6 to TRBJ2-3, with 9 bases identical to TRBD1. J gave up 2 bases and V 5 bases, and 8 bases lay outside the gene matches. Germline V gene data show CDR1 as SGHVS and CDR2 as FNYEAQ. The CDR3 sequence is 16 residues long. The CDR3 reads CASSPRTGDPTDTQYF. For the CDR3, the DNA is TGTGCCAGCAGCCCCCGGACAGGGGACCCCACAGATACGCAGTATTTT.

This chain uses TRBV6-6 with TRBJ2-7; a weak D match, TRBD1 (5 bases). The germline CDR1 and CDR2 sequences are MNHNY and SVGAGI (reference sequence). Deletions cut 4 bases from V and 0 bases from J, with 16 bases between. The CDR3 has 16 amino acids. The CDR3 DNA sequence: TGTGCCAGCAGTTCTCTCATTGACAGACTCTCCTACGAGCAGTACTTC. Protein product: CASSSLIDRLSYEQYF.

This clonotype was seen only once. The chain uses TRBV2 and TRBJ2-6; no clear D gene. CDR1 is SNHLY and CDR2 is FYNNEI in the germline V gene. The CDR3 contains 16 residues. V was pared by 5 bases and J by 2 bases, with 13 bases between. CDR3 DNA: TGTGCCAGCAGTTTGAAGGGCCACACTGGGGCCAACGTCCTGACTTTC. Its translation is CASSLKGHTGANVLTF.

The V gene is TRBV12-3 or TRBV12-4, the J gene TRBJ2-3; 11 positions agree with TRBD2. This CDR3 is built from 16 residues. V lost 6 bases and J lost 5; bases outside the gene matches: 10. CDR3 protein: CASSFHSGGAKDTQYF. The CDR3 DNA is TGTGCCAGCAGCTTCCATAGCGGGGGGGCAAAAGATACGCAGTATTTT.

This clonotype appeared many times. V gene TRBV7-6 combines with J gene TRBJ2-7; 8 bases map to TRBD1. Germline CDR1 reads SGHVS; CDR2 reads FNYEAQ. The CDR3 consists of 14 residues. The V and J ends lost 1 base and 3 bases, in that order; junction bases with no gene match: 2. The CDR3 nucleotides are TGTGCCAGCAGCTTAGGGACAGGGTACTACGAGCAGTACTTC. It yields the protein CASSLGTGYYEQYF.

The CDR3: CASTAGTKILSYEQYF. The CDR3 bases are TGTGCCAGCACCGCCGGGACTAAGATTCTCTCCTACGAGCAGTACTTC. The gene calls are TRBV28 and TRBJ2-7, with 7 bases that match TRBD2. The CDR3 sequence is 16 residues long. With 7 bases clipped from V and 0 bases from J, the junction kept 12 bases outside the gene matches. Germline assignment: CDR1 MDHEN and CDR2 SYDVKM. The entire variable domain, with the rest obtained from reference TRBV28 and TRBJ2-7, is as follows: DVKVTQSSRYLVKRTGEKVFLECVQDMDHENMFWYRQDPGLGLRLIYFSYDVKMKEKGDIPEGYSVSREKKERFSLILESASTNQTSMYLCASTAGTKILSYEQYFGPGTRLTVT.

CDR3 in DNA: TGTGCCAGCAGCCTACGAATTTCCGGGGAGCTGTTTTTT. Its translation: CASSLRISGELFF. V and J are TRBV7-2 and TRBJ2-2; D is uncertain. V lost 5 bases and J 6 bases, leaving 10 bases between the germline ends. Germline CDR1 and CDR2: SGHTA and FQGNSA. CDR3 length: 13 amino acids.

The chain links TRBV7-2 to TRBJ2-7; 9 bases agree with TRBD1. This CDR3 is built from 15 residues. The ends lost 2 bases at V and 0 bases at J; junction bases unmatched: 2. The V gene's germline CDR1 is SGHTA and CDR2 FQGNSA. The CDR3 sequence is CASSLRGQGSYEQYF. The CDR3 DNA is TGTGCCAGCAGCTTAAGGGGACAGGGCTCCTACGAGCAGTACTTC.

The V call is TRBV9, the J call TRBJ2-2; D is ambiguous. The V gene lost 2 bases and the J gene lost 4 bases, with 9 bases spanning the gap. The CDR3 is 14 residues long. Germline CDR1 is SGDLS and CDR2 is YYNGEE. CDR3 region: CASSVRGSTGELFF. Written as DNA, the CDR3 is TGTGCCAGCAGCGTCCGCGGATCCACCGGGGAGCTGTTTTTT.

The V and J genes are TRBV24-1 and TRBJ2-3; 7 bases agree with TRBD2. V lost 9 bases, J lost 2 bases, and 4 bases stayed unmatched. The CDR3 loop spans 13 amino acids. Germline assignment: CDR1 KGHDR and CDR2 SFDVKD. CDR3 amino acids: CATQGLLTDTQYF. In nucleotides, the CDR3 is TGTGCCACCCAGGGACTACTCACAGATACGCAGTATTTT.

This clonotype was recorded only once. This chain links TRBV5-6 with TRBJ2-1; D is undetermined. Trimming removed 7 bases from V and 2 bases from J, with 7 bases in between. In germline, CDR1 is SGHDT, CDR2 YYEEEE. CDR3 length: 12 amino acids. This CDR3 reads CASFGPYNEQFF. CDR3 DNA: TGTGCCAGCTTCGGCCCCTACAATGAGCAGTTCTTC.

This clonotype was counted a few times. The CDR3: CASSPPTGLWENTEAFF. CDR3 DNA sequence: TGTGCCAGCAGTCCCCCGACAGGGTTGTGGGAGAACACTGAAGCTTTCTTT. The chain carries TRBV25-1 and TRBJ1-1; 7 bases align to TRBD1. CDR3 size: 17 residues. Looked up from germline, CDR1 is MGHDK and CDR2 is SYGVNS. After removal of 5 bases from V and 1 base from J, the junction contained 13 bases not matched to a gene.

This clonotype has a handful of counts. The V and J genes are TRBV12-3 or TRBV12-4 and TRBJ2-1; 11 bases line up with TRBD2. With V trimmed by 8 bases and J by 8 bases, 14 bases remained unmatched. The CDR3 loop spans 16 amino acids. The CDR3 loop reads CASLPYSGGALDEQFF. As DNA, the CDR3 is TGTGCCAGCCTTCCATATAGCGGGGGGGCCCTCGATGAGCAGTTCTTC.

This chain links TRBV5-1 with TRBJ2-3; D is unclear. The length of the CDR3 is 14 residues. Germline V gene sequence: CDR1 SGHRS, CDR2 YFSETQ. Between the trimmed V and J ends, which lost 4 bases and 7 bases, there was a span of 16 bases. The CDR3 is CASSPSDLRNTQYF. CDR3 nucleotide sequence: TGCGCCAGCAGCCCCTCGGATCTACGAAATACGCAGTATTTT.

In its sample, this clonotype was seen many times. This rearrangement joins TRBV6-6 to TRBJ2-5; D may correspond to TRBD1 or TRBD2 (5 bases each). V was trimmed by 2 bases and J by 11 bases, leaving 18 bases between them. Germline CDR1 and CDR2: MNHNY and SVGAGI (reference sequence). The length of the CDR3 is 14 residues. Here the CDR3 reads CASSYEVPEGEQYF. The CDR3 DNA reads as TGTGCCAGCAGTTACGAAGTTCCAGAAGGGGAGCAGTACTTC.

This clonotype has just a few counts. The J gene is TRBJ1-2, the V gene TRBV29-1; 8 nucleotides match TRBD1. Germline trimming cut 7 bases from V and 8 bases from J; bases unmatched to any gene: 12. The CDR3 totals 13 residues. Germline-derived CDR1 and CDR2 are SQVTM and ANQGSEA. CDR3 DNA: TGCAGCGCCATGACAGGGGATGGGCAGGGCTACACCTTC. It specifies CSAMTGDGQGYTF.

V gene TRBV12-3 or TRBV12-4 combines with J gene TRBJ2-5; D unresolved. Trimming left V 1 base short and J 0 bases short, with 9 bases between. This CDR3 is built from 15 residues. The CDR3 DNA is TGTGCCAGCAGTTTAGGGCGGATGTACCAAGAGACCCAGTACTTC. Its translation: CASSLGRMYQETQYF.

The rearrangement joins TRBV29-1 to TRBJ2-7; 12 positions agree with TRBD2. The closer fit of TRBJ2-5 to the DNA end suggests the J call may be wrong. The CDR3 consists of 18 residues. CDR1 and CDR2 (germline): SQVTM, ANQGSEA. CDR3 in DNA: TGCAGCGTTGAAACTCCCCCCCGACTAGCGGGGGCCCGTGTGACCCAGTACTTC. This encodes CSVETPPRLAGARVTQYF.

The sample holds a few counts of this clonotype. The chain combines TRBV27 with TRBJ2-1; tentatively, D is TRBD1 (5 bases). Germline V CDR1 and CDR2: MNHEY, SMNVEV (reference sequence). This CDR3 contains 13 residues. The V end lost 2 bases, the J end lost 10 bases, and 12 bases lay between the germline ends. CDR3 nucleotides: TGTGCCAGCAGTTTAGTACCTACAGGAGAGCAGTTCTTC. Protein sequence: CASSLVPTGEQFF.

Ten or more counts support this clonotype. This chain connects TRBV6-5 to TRBJ1-6, with a tentative D call TRBD1 (5 bases). The V end lost 6 bases, the J end lost 5 bases, and 11 bases lay between the germline ends. The CDR3 consists of 14 residues. Germline V gene sequence: CDR1 MNHEY, CDR2 SVGAGI. The CDR3 protein is CASSLQDHNSPLHF. CDR3 in DNA: TGTGCCAGCAGCCTACAGGACCATAATTCACCCCTCCACTTT.